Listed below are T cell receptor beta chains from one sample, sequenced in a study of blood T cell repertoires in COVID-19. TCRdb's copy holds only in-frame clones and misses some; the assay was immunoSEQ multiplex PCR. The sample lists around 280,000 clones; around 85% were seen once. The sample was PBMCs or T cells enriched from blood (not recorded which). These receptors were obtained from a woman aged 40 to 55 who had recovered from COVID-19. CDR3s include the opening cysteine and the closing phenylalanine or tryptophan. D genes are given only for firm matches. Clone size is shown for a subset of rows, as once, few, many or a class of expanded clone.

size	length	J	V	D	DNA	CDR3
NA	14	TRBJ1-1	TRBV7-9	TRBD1	TGTGCCAGCAGCAAGGGACAGACAAACACTGAAGCTTTCTTT	CASSKGQTNTEAFF
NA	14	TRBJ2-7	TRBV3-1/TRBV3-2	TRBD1	TGTGCCAGCAGCCCCGGGGCAGGGGGCCTCGAGCAGTACTTC	CASSPGAGGLEQYF
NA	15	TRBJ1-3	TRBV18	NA	TGTGCCAGCTCACCATCTCGGGGATCTGGAAACACCATATATTTT	CASSPSRGSGNTIYF
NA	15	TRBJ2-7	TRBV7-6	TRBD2	TGTGCCAGCAGCTACGGGACTAGCGGGACCTACGAGCAGTACTTC	CASSYGTSGTYEQYF
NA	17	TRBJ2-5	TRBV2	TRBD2	TGTGCCGTCCCGCCTAGCGGGAGGGCCCCTAACCAAGAGACCCAGTACTTC	CAVPPSGRAPNQETQYF
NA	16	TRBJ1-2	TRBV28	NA	TGTGCCAGCAGTTTAATCGGGGAGGGACTCAACTATGGCTACACCTTC	CASSLIGEGLNYGYTF
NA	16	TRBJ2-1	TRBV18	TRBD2	TGTGCCAGCTCCCTACAGTCTAGCGGGAGAGTCCATGAGCAGTTCTTC	CASSLQSSGRVHEQFF
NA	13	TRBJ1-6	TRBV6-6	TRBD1	TGTGCCAGCACGGGACAGAATAATTCACCCCTCCACTTT	CASTGQNNSPLHF
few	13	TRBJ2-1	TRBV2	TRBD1	TGTGCCAGCAGTGAGGGGACAGGGGGCGGGTGGTTCTTC	CASSEGTGGGWFF
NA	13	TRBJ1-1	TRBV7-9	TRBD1	TGTGCCAGCACCCAGGGGACAGGGGCTGAAGCTTTCTTT	CASTQGTGAEAFF
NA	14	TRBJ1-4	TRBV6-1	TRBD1	TGTGCCAGCAGTGAGGTCAGGGGGCGGGAAAAACTGTTTTTT	CASSEVRGREKLFF
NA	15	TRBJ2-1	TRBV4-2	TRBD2	TGTGCCAGCAGCCGGGGTAGCGGGGCCTACAATGAGCAGTTCTTC	CASSRGSGAYNEQFF
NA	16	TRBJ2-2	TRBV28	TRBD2	TGTGCCAGCAGGGGGCTAGCGGTTTTGAACACCGGGGAGCTGTTTTTT	CASRGLAVLNTGELFF
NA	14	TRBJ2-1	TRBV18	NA	TGTGCCAGCTCACCACAGAGGGAGGTGAATGAGCAGTTCTTC	CASSPQREVNEQFF
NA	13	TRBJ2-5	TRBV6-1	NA	TGTGCCAGCAGTGAATTTACTAAGTTGGCCCAGTACTTC	CASSEFTKLAQYF
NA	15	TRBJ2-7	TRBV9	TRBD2	TGTGCCAGCAGCGTCGGGACTAGCGGGACTTACGAGCAGTACTTC	CASSVGTSGTYEQYF
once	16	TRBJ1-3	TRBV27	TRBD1	TGTGCCAGCAGTTCTACCGGGACAGCCTCTGGAAACACCATATATTTT	CASSSTGTASGNTIYF
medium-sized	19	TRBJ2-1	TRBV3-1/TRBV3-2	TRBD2	TGTGCCAGCAGCCAAGACGGAGGGACTAGCGGGAGGAGGGGAGGTGAGCAGTTCTTC	CASSQDGGTSGRRGGEQFF
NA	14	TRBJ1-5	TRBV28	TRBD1	TGTGCCAGCAGTTTAGACAGGGGGAATCAGCCCCAGCATTTT	CASSLDRGNQPQHF
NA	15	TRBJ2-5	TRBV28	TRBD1	TGTGCCAGCAGTTTCGATGGGACAGACCAAGAGACCCAGTACTTC	CASSFDGTDQETQYF
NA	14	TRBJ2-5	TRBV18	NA	TGTGCCAGCTCTTACTACCATAACCAAGAGACCCAGTACTTC	CASSYYHNQETQYF
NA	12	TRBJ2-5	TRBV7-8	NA	TGTGCCAGCAGCCTTATACAAGAGACCCAGTACTTC	CASSLIQETQYF
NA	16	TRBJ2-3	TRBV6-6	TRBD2	TGTGCCAGCAGTTTAGCGGGAGGTGGGGGTACGGATACGCAGTATTTT	CASSLAGGGGTDTQYF
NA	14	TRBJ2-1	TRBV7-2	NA	TGTGCCAGCAGCTCGAGTCGGGGTAGCAATGAGCAGTTCTTC	CASSSSRGSNEQFF
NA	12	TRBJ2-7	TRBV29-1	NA	TGCAGCGTTGAATACGACGGGAACGAGCAGTACTTC	CSVEYDGNEQYF
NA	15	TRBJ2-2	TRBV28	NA	TGTGCCAGCAGTTTATACCAGCTAGGTGACGGGGAGCTGTTTTTT	CASSLYQLGDGELFF
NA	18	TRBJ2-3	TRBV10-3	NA	TGTGCCATCAGTGATCGCGTCCCCACAGGGAAGGTTCCAGATACGCAGTATTTT	CAISDRVPTGKVPDTQYF
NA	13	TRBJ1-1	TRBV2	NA	TGTGCCAGCAGGCGGCGGGAAGACACTGAAGCTTTCTTT	CASRRREDTEAFF
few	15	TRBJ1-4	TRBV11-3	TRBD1	TGTGCCAGCAGCACCAGACAGGGCAGTAATGAAAAACTGTTTTTT	CASSTRQGSNEKLFF
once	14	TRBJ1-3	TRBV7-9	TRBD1	TGTGCCAGCAGCTTAGGACAGGGTGGAAACACCATATATTTT	CASSLGQGGNTIYF
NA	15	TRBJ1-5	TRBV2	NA	TGTGCCAGCAGTGAGGTAGGGGTGAGCAATCAGCCCCAGCATTTT	CASSEVGVSNQPQHF
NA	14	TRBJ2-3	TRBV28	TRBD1	TGTGCCAGCAGTCAGGGACAGAGGGGGAATACGCAGTATTTT	CASSQGQRGNTQYF
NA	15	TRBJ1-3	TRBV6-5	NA	TGTGCCAGCAGTCAACAGGGCCGCTCTGGAAACACCATATATTTT	CASSQQGRSGNTIYF
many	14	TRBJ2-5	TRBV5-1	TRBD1	TGCGCCAGCAGCTTGACAGGGGGCGGAGAGACCCAGTACTTC	CASSLTGGGETQYF
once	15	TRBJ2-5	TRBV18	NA	TGTGCCAGCTCACCACGGGCCAACTCAAAGGAGACCCAGTACTTC	CASSPRANSKETQYF
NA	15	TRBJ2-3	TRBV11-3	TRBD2	TGTGCCAGCAGCCGGGGACTAGCTATGGCAGATACGCAGTATTTT	CASSRGLAMADTQYF
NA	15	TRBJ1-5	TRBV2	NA	TGTGCCAGCAGTGCGGACAGCCTCTCCGACCAGCCCCAGCATTTT	CASSADSLSDQPQHF
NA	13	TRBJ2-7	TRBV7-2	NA	TGTGCCAGCAGCTTAGCAGGGGTGGGCGAGCAGTACTTC	CASSLAGVGEQYF
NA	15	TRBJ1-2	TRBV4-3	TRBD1	TGCGCCAGCAGCCAAGATAGGGGACAGCCTTATGGCTACACCTTC	CASSQDRGQPYGYTF
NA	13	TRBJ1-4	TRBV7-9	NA	TGTGCCAGCAGCTCACAGGTCCCGGAAAAACTGTTTTTT	CASSSQVPEKLFF
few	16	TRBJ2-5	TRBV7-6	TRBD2	TGTGCCAGCAGTCCCTGGGGACTAGCGGGAGAAGAGACCCAGTACTTC	CASSPWGLAGEETQYF
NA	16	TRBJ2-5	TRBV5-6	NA	TGTGCCAGCAGCCCAGGGACAACGAGGGGATCAAAGACCCAGTACTTC	CASSPGTTRGSKTQYF
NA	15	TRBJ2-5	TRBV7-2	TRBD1	TGTGCCAGCAGCCAACCGGGACAGGGAAGAGAGACCCAGTACTTC	CASSQPGQGRETQYF
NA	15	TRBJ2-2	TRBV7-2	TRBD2	TGTGCCAGCAGACTAGCGGCAACGGGGGCCGGGGAGCTGTTTTTT	CASRLAATGAGELFF
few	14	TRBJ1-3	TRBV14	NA	TGTGCCAGCAGCCAAGGACACTCTGGAAACACCATATATTTT	CASSQGHSGNTIYF
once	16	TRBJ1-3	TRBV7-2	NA	TGTGCCAGCAGCTACACCCGGGACTTCTCTGGAAACACCATATATTTT	CASSYTRDFSGNTIYF
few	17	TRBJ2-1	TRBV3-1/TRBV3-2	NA	TGTGCCAGCAGCCAAGATAACCATCCGGGATCCTACAATGAGCAGTTCTTC	CASSQDNHPGSYNEQFF
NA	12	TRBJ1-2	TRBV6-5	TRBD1	TGTGCCAGCAGGGCAGGGGGCGGAGGCTACACCTTC	CASRAGGGGYTF
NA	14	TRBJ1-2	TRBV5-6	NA	TGTGCCAGCAGCCGCTTTCAGATAAACTATGGCTACACCTTC	CASSRFQINYGYTF
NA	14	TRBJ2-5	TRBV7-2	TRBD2	TGTGCCAGCAGCTTAGCCGGCGGGAGAGAGACCCAGTACTTC	CASSLAGGRETQYF
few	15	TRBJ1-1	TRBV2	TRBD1	TGTGCCAGCAGTGAGCCGGGACAGGCTAACACTGAAGCTTTCTTT	CASSEPGQANTEAFF
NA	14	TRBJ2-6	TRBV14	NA	TGTGCCAGCAGCCTCCACTCTGGGGCCAACGTCCTGACTTTC	CASSLHSGANVLTF
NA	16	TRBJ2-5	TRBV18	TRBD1	TGTGCCAGCTCACCCCGGACAGGGATCCAGAGGGAGACCCAGTACTTC	CASSPRTGIQRETQYF
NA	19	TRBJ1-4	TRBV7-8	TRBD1	TGTGCCAGCAGCTTAGCTAGGATTCGGACAGGGGCTACTAATGAAAAACTGTTTTTT	CASSLARIRTGATNEKLFF
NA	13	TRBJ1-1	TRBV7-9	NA	TGTGCCAGCAGCCGGGCGGGGGCCACTGAAGCTTTCTTT	CASSRAGATEAFF
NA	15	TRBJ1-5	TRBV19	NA	TGTGCCAGTAGTATAGGGTCGGGATTTGCTCAGCCCCAGCATTTT	CASSIGSGFAQPQHF
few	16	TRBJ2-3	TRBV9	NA	TGTGCCAGCAGCGTAGGCATCGCCCCTGGAGCAGATACGCAGTATTTT	CASSVGIAPGADTQYF